The 8 T cell receptor beta chains in this list originate from one sample, sequenced in a study of T cell changes during pregnancy in multiple sclerosis. Data came from immunoSEQ multiplex PCR; TCRdb stores just in-frame clones and leaves some out. The sample has about 68,000 clones, 80% to 95% seen once. Sequenced material: peripheral blood, taken in the first trimester of pregnancy. These receptors were obtained from a female donor with multiple sclerosis, enrolled in a pregnancy study.

The chain joins TRBV19 to TRBJ1-4; D gene uncertain. This CDR3 comprises 14 residues. The germline V gene has CDR1 LNHDA and CDR2 SQIVND (reference sequence). The V end was cut by 7 bases, the J end by 3 bases, with 12 bases between. Here the CDR3 DNA reads TGTGCCAGTATGAGGGTCGGAGCTAATGAAAAACTGTTTTTT. It translates to CASMRVGANEKLFF.

V is TRBV5-8 and J is TRBJ1-5; D not resolved. CDR1 is SGHTS and CDR2 is YDEGEE in the germline V gene. V was clipped by 2 bases and J by 0 bases, with 6 bases between them. CDR3 length: 14 residues. CDR3 nucleotide sequence: TGTGCCAGCAGCTTTTACAGTAGCAATCAGCCCCAGCATTTT. Its protein is CASSFYSSNQPQHF.

The V and J genes are TRBV18 and TRBJ1-1, with D maybe TRBD1 (6 bases). The length of the CDR3 is 14 residues. The V gene's germline CDR1 is KGHSH and CDR2 LQKENI. The V end was cut by 5 bases, the J end by 4 bases, with 14 bases between. CDR3 region: CASSKEGVTTEAFF. DNA of the CDR3: TGTGCCAGCTCAAAAGAGGGGGTAACCACTGAAGCTTTCTTT.

The chain couples TRBV2 to TRBJ1-1, with TRBD1 matching over 7 bases. The V gene end was trimmed by 6 bases and the J gene end by 3 bases; junction bases not matched to a gene: 4. This CDR3 is built from 13 residues. CDR1 SNHLY and CDR2 FYNNEI come from the germline V gene. This chain's CDR3 is CASRGQLDTEAFF. The CDR3 coding sequence is TGTGCCAGCAGGGGACAGTTGGACACTGAAGCTTTCTTT.

The J gene is TRBJ1-1, the V gene TRBV18; D unresolved. Trimming stripped 0 bases from V and 5 bases from J, with 16 bases between. This CDR3 has 16 amino acids. Germline assignment: CDR1 KGHSH and CDR2 LQKENI. CDR3 nucleotide sequence: TGTGCCAGCTCACCACCCCAGTCGGGATTGAGAACTGAAGCTTTCTTT. Protein: CASSPPQSGLRTEAFF.

V is TRBV27 and J is TRBJ2-5; 7 positions match TRBD1. V lost 2 bases and J lost 4; bases outside the gene matches: 4. This CDR3 is built from 14 residues. Germline CDR1 and CDR2: MNHEY and SMNVEV (reference sequence). The CDR3 protein is CASSLRAGGETQYF. For the CDR3, the DNA is TGTGCCAGCAGTTTAAGGGCAGGGGGAGAGACCCAGTACTTC.

The chain is built from TRBV9 and TRBJ2-7; tentative D call: TRBD1 (5 bases). Trimming removed 5 bases from V and 6 bases from J, with 21 bases in between. Germline V gene sequence: CDR1 SGDLS, CDR2 YYNGEE. The CDR3 length is 15 residues. DNA for the CDR3: TGTGCCAGCAGTGCAACAGGAGCCCAAGCGTCCGAGCAGTACTTC. This sequence encodes CASSATGAQASEQYF.

The J gene is TRBJ2-7, the V gene TRBV30, with 8 bases aligning to TRBD2. This CDR3 comprises 15 residues. Germline-derived CDR1 and CDR2 are GTSNPN and SVGIG (reference sequence). V was clipped by 4 bases and J by 6 bases; unmatched bases: 14. CDR3 DNA sequence: TGTGCCTGGACCGCACTCAGCGGGAGATTTGGCGAGCAGTACTTC. Its protein is CAWTALSGRFGEQYF.